This passage covers 21 T cell receptor beta chains from one sample sequenced in a study of T-cell memory formation after mild COVID-19 (dated by TCRdb to about 2021). Library generation was performed with 5' RACE. Sequencing relied on an Illumina NovaSeq 6000. The public reads were reprocessed in TCRdb via fastp at Q25 and MiXCR, keeping in-frame beta chains. Identical CDR3 protein sequences are pooled into one entry, listed with their most common genes and DNA. The sample yields about 290,000 distinct CDR3 sequences; approximately 15% were counted once. Roughly 23% of the sample is in the top ten clones. The sequencing input was PBMCs or a T cell subset sorted from them (not recorded which). These receptors were collected from a man between 18 and 35 years old who had mild COVID-19 (a few samples of this study predate the infection). The sample titles of this study are shuffled in the database, so cell type and time point are left out; the donor was told from shared clones.

The chain couples TRBV5-4 to TRBJ2-3, with unresolved D. Germline V gives CDR1 SGHNT, CDR2 YYREEE (reference sequence). This CDR3 comprises 13 residues. V lost 3 bases to trimming and J lost 3 bases, with 8 bases between them. The CDR3 loop reads CASSSQITDTQYF. The CDR3 nucleotides read TGTGCCAGCAGCTCTCAAATTACAGATACGCAGTATTTT.

V and J are TRBV29-1 and TRBJ1-2; D unclear. Deletions cut 4 bases from V and 4 bases from J, with 16 bases between. Germline V CDR1 and CDR2: SQVTM, ANQGSEA. This CDR3 is 14 amino acids long. The CDR3, as DNA: TGCAGCGTTGTCGACAAAGGCGGGATCTATGGCTACACCTTC. It specifies CSVVDKGGIYGYTF.

The chain recombines TRBV20-1 with TRBJ2-5, with D possibly being TRBD1 or TRBD2 (6 bases each). This CDR3 has 13 amino acids. The ends were cut back, 7 bases at V and 0 bases at J, with 12 bases in the middle. Germline lookup yields CDR1 DFQATT and CDR2 SNEGSKA (reference sequence). CDR3 amino acids: CSGRGGYQETQYF. The DNA of the CDR3 is TGCAGTGGAAGAGGGGGGTACCAAGAGACCCAGTACTTC.

At least ten counts were recorded for this clonotype. The chain links TRBV5-1 to TRBJ2-3; D may be TRBD1 (5 bases). The CDR3 sequence is 14 residues long. Trimming cost V 0 bases and J 5 bases, with 10 bases left between them. In germline, CDR1 is SGHRS, CDR2 YFSETQ. Here the CDR3 DNA reads TGCGCCAGCAGCTTGGGGGTCAGGGAAGATACGCAGTATTTT. This translates into CASSLGVREDTQYF. The full variable domain, with the rest looked up from reference TRBV5-1 and TRBJ2-3, is KAGVTQTPRYLIKTRGQQVTLSCSPISGHRSVSWYQQTPGQGLQFLFEYFSETQRNKGNFPGRFSGRQFSNSRSEMNVSTLELGDSALYLCASSLGVREDTQYFGPGTRLTVL.

Only a few counts were recorded for this clonotype. This rearrangement joins TRBV9 to TRBJ1-5, with D perhaps matching TRBD1 (5 bases). CDR1 SGDLS and CDR2 YYNGEE come from the germline V gene. Trimming shortened V by 0 bases and J by 6 bases, and 7 bases separated the two germline ends. This CDR3 is 13 amino acids long. The DNA of the CDR3 is TGTGCCAGCAGCGTAGGGGGGGTTCAGCCCCAGCATTTT. Amino acids: CASSVGGVQPQHF.

The table lists this clonotype with a few counts. V and J are TRBV29-1 and TRBJ2-7; no clear D gene. Looked up from germline, CDR1 is SQVTM and CDR2 is ANQGSEA. CDR3 length: 11 residues. Trimming pared 7 bases from V and 6 bases from J, leaving 13 bases between. CDR3 sequence: CSGCDFSEQYF. CDR3 in DNA: TGCAGCGGGTGTGATTTCAGCGAGCAGTACTTC.

This sequence joins TRBV12-5 and TRBJ2-5; D is unclear. CDR3 size: 13 residues. Germline V lookup: CDR1 LGHNT, CDR2 FRNRAP. V dropped 0 bases and J dropped 5 bases, with 7 bases sitting between them. CDR3 loop: CASGLVNRETQYF. CDR3 DNA: TGTGCTAGTGGTTTGGTGAATCGGGAGACCCAGTACTTC.

This clonotype has a handful of counts. The rearrangement joins TRBV6-5 to TRBJ2-5, with 8 nucleotides matching TRBD2. The ends lost 6 bases at V and 3 bases at J; junction bases unmatched: 9. There are 15 residues in the CDR3. CDR1 and CDR2 from the germline V gene are MNHEY and SVGAGI. The CDR3 coding sequence is TGTGCCAGCAGCCATACCACTAGCGGAAAAGAGACCCAGTACTTC. Translation: CASSHTTSGKETQYF.

This clonotype was counted at least ten times. The V call is TRBV6-5, the J call TRBJ1-2; 9 bases match TRBD1. V shed 0 bases and J 8 bases; nucleotides not matched to a gene: 7. Germline CDR1 MNHEY, CDR2 SVGAGI. This CDR3 spans 15 amino acids. The CDR3 nucleotides are TGTGCCAGCAGTTACTCCCGGACAGGGGTTAAAGGCTACACCTTC. Its translation: CASSYSRTGVKGYTF.

V and J are TRBV18 and TRBJ2-3; no firm D call. The CDR3 runs 16 residues. V gave up 3 bases and J gave up 0 bases, with 13 bases separating them. CDR1 and CDR2 (germline): KGHSH, LQKENI. The CDR3 coding sequence is TGTGCCAGCTCACCCGCTCAGGTTGCTAGCACAGATACGCAGTATTTT. Translating gives CASSPAQVASTDTQYF.

This clonotype came up many times. The V gene is TRBV7-2, the J gene TRBJ1-6, with D possibly being TRBD1 (5 bases). The CDR3 sequence is 15 residues long. V gave up 5 bases and J gave up 8 bases, with 16 bases separating them. Germline V gene data show CDR1 as SGHTA and CDR2 as FQGNSA. The CDR3 coding sequence is TGTGCCAGCAGCGCGGGACGGGCGTCGTATTCACCCCTCCACTTT. Its protein product is CASSAGRASYSPLHF.

This clonotype was seen a handful of times. The V and J genes are TRBV5-1 and TRBJ1-1; D is possibly TRBD1 (5 bases). This CDR3 has 13 amino acids. Germline CDR1 SGHRS, CDR2 YFSETQ. The germline V and J ends were trimmed by 7 bases and 1 base, with 11 bases remaining between them. This CDR3 is CASGMTENTEAFF. Here the CDR3 DNA reads TGCGCCAGCGGCATGACAGAGAACACTGAAGCTTTCTTT.

V gene TRBV29-1 combines with J gene TRBJ2-5; the match to TRBD2 covers 8 bases. The CDR3 contains 15 residues. The V gene's germline CDR1 is SQVTM and CDR2 ANQGSEA. V lost 7 bases and J lost 1; bases outside the gene matches: 11. The DNA for the CDR3 is TGCAGCGCCGGGGGGCAGGGACTAGTCCAAGAGACCCAGTACTTC. It yields the protein CSAGGQGLVQETQYF. The entire variable domain, with the rest obtained from reference TRBV29-1 and TRBJ2-5, is as follows: SAVISQKPSRDICQRGTSLTIQCQVDSQVTMMFWYRQQPGQSLTLIATANQGSEATYESGFVIDKFPISRPNLTFSTLTVSNMSPEDSSIYLCSAGGQGLVQETQYFGPGTRLLVL.

The chain uses TRBV4-1 and TRBJ1-1, with D uncertain. Looked up from germline, CDR1 is MGHRA and CDR2 is YSYEKL. Trimming removed 1 base from V and 1 base from J, with 7 bases in between. This CDR3 comprises 14 residues. This CDR3 reads CASSQGIRNTEAFF. DNA of the CDR3: TGCGCCAGCAGCCAAGGGATAAGGAACACTGAAGCTTTCTTT.

This clonotype was counted between two and nine times. The V call is TRBV12-3 or TRBV12-4, the J call TRBJ2-7; 10 positions match TRBD1. This CDR3 spans 14 amino acids. J gave up 1 base and V 5 bases, and 2 bases lay outside the gene matches. This chain's CDR3 is CASSPDRGSYEQYF. In DNA form, the CDR3 reads TGTGCCAGCAGTCCGGACAGGGGGTCCTACGAGCAGTACTTC.

This clonotype has a count of ten or more. The chain joins TRBV6-5 to TRBJ2-2, with D possibly being TRBD1 (5 bases). CDR3 size: 15 residues. V was cut by 0 bases and J by 4 bases, with 9 bases left in between. Germline V gene data show CDR1 as MNHEY and CDR2 as SVGAGI. The CDR3 is CASSYSSGFTGELFF. The CDR3, as DNA: TGTGCCAGCAGTTACTCGTCAGGGTTCACCGGGGAGCTGTTTTTT.

The sample holds a few counts of this clonotype. The genes are TRBV28 and TRBJ2-7; maybe TRBD1 (6 bases). The CDR3 has 14 amino acids. V lost 1 base to trimming and J lost 1 base, with 8 bases between them. CDR1 is MDHEN and CDR2 is SYDVKM in the germline V gene. CDR3 loop: CASSLSQGSYEQYF. DNA of the CDR3: TGTGCCAGCAGTTTATCGCAGGGGTCCTACGAGCAGTACTTC.

This clonotype has just a few counts. The chain combines TRBV15 with TRBJ1-1, with D perhaps TRBD1 (5 bases). Trimming removed 0 bases from V and 9 bases from J, with 11 bases in between. CDR3 length equals 13 residues. From germline, CDR1 is LNHNV and CDR2 YYDKDF (reference sequence). The CDR3 here is CATSREDTAKAFF. In nucleotides, the CDR3 is TGTGCCACCAGCAGAGAGGACACAGCAAAAGCTTTCTTT. The variable domain in full, with the rest retrieved from reference TRBV15 and TRBJ1-1, is DAMVIQNPRYQVTQFGKPVTLSCSQTLNHNVMYWYQQKSSQAPKLLFHYYDKDFNNEADTPDNFQSRRPNTSFCFLDIRSPGLGDTAMYLCATSREDTAKAFFGQGTRLTVV.

This chain links TRBV29-1 with TRBJ1-4; tentatively, D is TRBD1 (5 bases). The CDR3 consists of 14 residues. The germline CDR1 and CDR2 sequences are SQVTM and ANQGSEA. With 7 bases removed from V and 5 bases from J, the gap between germline ends came to 17 bases. CDR3 loop: CSARPGTLNEKLFF. The CDR3 coding sequence is TGCAGCGCTAGGCCCGGGACCCTGAATGAAAAACTGTTTTTT.

The table lists this clonotype with many counts. V and J are TRBV6-5 and TRBJ2-2, with TRBD2 identical over 8 bases. V gave up 0 bases and J gave up 9 bases; unmatched junction bases: 9. CDR1 and CDR2 from the germline V gene are MNHEY and SVGAGI. This CDR3 is 16 amino acids long. The CDR3 loop reads CASSYSVNSGVRELFF. The CDR3 coding sequence is TGTGCCAGCAGTTACTCTGTGAATAGCGGGGTCCGGGAGCTGTTTTTT.

This clonotype turned up a few times. The V call is TRBV12-3 or TRBV12-4, the J call TRBJ2-1, with D possibly being TRBD1 (5 bases). V was clipped by 5 bases and J by 4 bases, with 21 bases between them. The CDR3 extends over 17 amino acids. The CDR3 sequence: CASSLGPPETVYNEQFF. The CDR3, as DNA: TGTGCCAGCAGTCTGGGGCCGCCCGAGACAGTATACAATGAGCAGTTCTTC.